A selection of T cell receptor beta chains follows, all from one sample in a study of identical twins. TCRdb recomputed calls from the 5' RACE reads with MiXCR, one row per CDR3 protein. The table records nearly 900,000 distinct CDR3 sequences, 10% to 15% of them present only once. The same sample was also studied in work on yellow fever vaccine responses in identical twins.

The sample consisted of PBMCs. These receptors were collected from a woman aged 18-30 years in good health. The CDR3 runs from the conserved cysteine through the conserved F or W. Each record gives: V gene, J gene, clone size, D gene, CDR3 DNA, CDR3 protein. The D gene is left open where the match is weak. Rows may omit the clone size; those that give it use once, few, many or a size class.

TRBV12-3/TRBV12-4	TRBJ2-2	NA	TRBD2	TGTACCAGCAGTTTAAGGACTAGCGGGAGTTTTGGGGAGCTGTTTTTT	CTSSLRTSGSFGELFF
TRBV11-2	TRBJ2-3	NA	TRBD2	TGTGCCAGCAGCTTCACTAGGACTAGCGGGGGGAGCACAGATACGCAGTATTTT	CASSFTRTSGGSTDTQYF
TRBV24-1	TRBJ2-1	many	TRBD1	TGTGCCACCAGCCGACGGGGGGGACAGGGGGCCTACTCCTACAATGAGCAGTTCTTC	CATSRRGGQGAYSYNEQFF
TRBV7-2	TRBJ1-3	NA	NA	TGTGCCAGCAGTACCCGGAGCTCTGGAAACACCATATATTTT	CASSTRSSGNTIYF
TRBV7-9	TRBJ2-1	NA	NA	TGTGCCAGCAGCTTAGGGGGAATAGACAATGAGCAGTTCTTC	CASSLGGIDNEQFF
TRBV2	TRBJ2-3	NA	NA	TGTGCCTTCAGTCAGGCCTATTTTGGACAGTACCGCACAGATACGCAGTATTTT	CAFSQAYFGQYRTDTQYF
TRBV29-1	TRBJ2-5	many	NA	TGCAGCGTTGACGGGCAAAGCGGTCAAGAGACCCAGTACTTC	CSVDGQSGQETQYF
TRBV5-1	TRBJ1-2	few	NA	TGCGCCAGCAGGAGGACAACATATGGCTACACCTTC	CASRRTTYGYTF
TRBV10-3	TRBJ2-1	few	NA	TGTGCCATCAGGGAGGGGGCAGGGGATGAGCAGTTCTTC	CAIREGAGDEQFF
TRBV20-1	TRBJ2-1	few	TRBD2	TGCAGTGCTAGAGATATTACTAGCGGGAGTTCCTACAATGAGCAGTTCTTC	CSARDITSGSSYNEQFF
TRBV5-1	TRBJ2-3	NA	TRBD2	TGCGCCAGCAGCGTTGGTATGGCTAGCGGGCCCACAGATACGCAGTATTTT	CASSVGMASGPTDTQYF
TRBV5-1	TRBJ2-7	NA	NA	TGCGCCAGCAGCTCGGGGGCGGACGAGCAGTACTTC	CASSSGADEQYF
TRBV5-1	TRBJ2-2	many	TRBD1	TGCGCCAGCAGGCTACAGGGGGCGTCAACCGGGGAGCTGTTTTTT	CASRLQGASTGELFF
TRBV29-1	TRBJ2-2	few	NA	TGCAGCGTGAATCAGAGGGTCGGGGAGCTGTTTTTT	CSVNQRVGELFF
TRBV27	TRBJ2-7	NA	TRBD2	TGTGCCAGCAGCCCTCCGGGACTAGCGGGAGTTCAGGGCCTCCAGCAGTACTTC	CASSPPGLAGVQGLQQYF
TRBV19	TRBJ1-1	few	NA	TGTGCCAGTAAGGACTACGGAAAGGGGAACACGGCTGAAGCTTTCTTT	CASKDYGKGNTAEAFF
TRBV12-3/TRBV12-4	TRBJ2-3	NA	TRBD2	TGTGCCAGCATACTACGCGGGGGGTCCACAGATACGCAGTATTTT	CASILRGGSTDTQYF
TRBV7-8	TRBJ2-7	few	NA	TGTGCCAGCAGCTTAGGGCGGCAATTCTACGAGCAGTACTTC	CASSLGRQFYEQYF
TRBV12-3/TRBV12-4	TRBJ1-1	NA	NA	TGTGCCAGCAGCCTGGACACCCGGGTCACTGAAGCTTTCTTT	CASSLDTRVTEAFF
TRBV6-1	TRBJ1-2	NA	NA	TGTGCCAGCAGTGAACCGGCAGGGAGGAACTATGGCTACACCTTC	CASSEPAGRNYGYTF
TRBV4-1	TRBJ2-1	NA	NA	TGCGCCAGCAGCCAAGGTACCTCCGCGGGCATCTACAATGAGCAGTTCTTC	CASSQGTSAGIYNEQFF
TRBV10-3	TRBJ2-3	NA	NA	TGTGCCATCAGTGTGGGGGCGAACACAGATACGCAGTATTTT	CAISVGANTDTQYF
TRBV15	TRBJ2-3	NA	NA	TGTGCCACCAGCAGCTCAGGGGTAGGCACGGATACGCAGTATTTT	CATSSSGVGTDTQYF
TRBV11-2	TRBJ2-7	many	TRBD1	TGTGCCAGGGTCAGGGGGATCAGGCCTTATGGGGTGGAGTACGAGCAGTACTTC	CARVRGIRPYGVEYEQYF
TRBV7-6	TRBJ2-2	NA	TRBD2	TGTGCCAGCAGCTTAGGGCTAGCGGGAGCTCCCACCGGGGAGCTGTTTTTT	CASSLGLAGAPTGELFF
TRBV3-1	TRBJ2-3	few	NA	TGTGCCAGCAGCCTCTCCTCGGGGGCTAGCACAGATACGCAGTATTTT	CASSLSSGASTDTQYF
TRBV7-3	TRBJ2-3	NA	TRBD2	TGTGCCAGCAGCCCAGGGACTAGCGGGAGAGGCATCACAGATACGCAGTATTTT	CASSPGTSGRGITDTQYF
TRBV9	TRBJ2-1	few	NA	TGTGCCAGCAGCCCTAGCCAAAGAGCTTACAATGAGCAGTTCTTC	CASSPSQRAYNEQFF
TRBV28	TRBJ2-7	few	NA	TGTGCCAGCAGTTTAGACGGAAAACTCTACGAGCAGTACTTC	CASSLDGKLYEQYF
TRBV7-6	TRBJ2-2	NA	NA	TGTGCCAGCAGCTCAGAGCCGATTGACGGGGAGCTGTTTTTT	CASSSEPIDGELFF
TRBV20-1	TRBJ2-3	few	NA	TGCAGTGCTAGAGATTCTTCGGCCGGTAAAACAGATACGCAGTATTTT	CSARDSSAGKTDTQYF
TRBV5-1	TRBJ1-1	many	NA	TGCGCCAGCAGCGCGGGGGAGAACACTGAAGCTTTCTTT	CASSAGENTEAFF
TRBV10-3	TRBJ2-7	few	NA	TGTGCCATCAGTGGAAGAGGGAATGGCTACGAGCAGTACTTC	CAISGRGNGYEQYF
TRBV10-3	TRBJ1-1	many	NA	TGTGCCATCAGTAATTTCCATACGGATAACACTGAAGCTTTCTTT	CAISNFHTDNTEAFF
TRBV6-2/TRBV6-3	TRBJ2-7	few	NA	TGTGCCAGCAGTCCACGCGGGACGGGCGAGCAGTACTTC	CASSPRGTGEQYF
TRBV28	TRBJ2-3	NA	NA	TGTGCCAGCAGTTTTGGGTGGGCTAGCCTAATGCAAGACACAGATACGCAGTATTTT	CASSFGWASLMQDTDTQYF
TRBV10-3	TRBJ1-2	many	NA	TGTGCCATCAGTGACAGTCCTATGGAAGGCTACACCTTC	CAISDSPMEGYTF
TRBV20-1	TRBJ1-6	few	NA	TGCAGTGCTAGGGTTGACGGCAATTCACCCCTCCACTTT	CSARVDGNSPLHF
TRBV11-2	TRBJ2-1	few	TRBD2	TGTGCCAGCAGCTTAGGGGCGGGAGGGCATTACAATGAGCAGTTCTTC	CASSLGAGGHYNEQFF
TRBV20-1	TRBJ1-1	NA	NA	TGCAGTGCTAGTTTAGACACTGAAGCTTTCTTT	CSASLDTEAFF
TRBV7-8	TRBJ2-5	NA	NA	TGTGCCAGCAGCTTAGCGGCAGGGGTGGAGACCCAGTACTTC	CASSLAAGVETQYF
TRBV29-1	TRBJ2-3	NA	NA	TGCAGCGTTTGTTCGGCGGGCACAGATACGCAGTATTTT	CSVCSAGTDTQYF
TRBV20-1	TRBJ1-1	NA	NA	TGCAGTGTAGATAGGGCGGGAGGGGGAACTGAAGCTTTCTTT	CSVDRAGGGTEAFF
TRBV28	TRBJ1-1	few	NA	TGTGCAAAGCAACAGGGTAAAAAGACTGAAGCTTTCTTT	CAKQQGKKTEAFF
TRBV20-1	TRBJ1-3	NA	NA	TGCAGTGCTAGTATCCCCCCTGGAAACACCATATATTTT	CSASIPPGNTIYF
TRBV27	TRBJ2-1	NA	NA	TGTGCCAGCAGTTTGGGCCGGCCCGAGCGTCCCAATGAGCAGTTCTTC	CASSLGRPERPNEQFF
TRBV12-3/TRBV12-4	TRBJ2-1	NA	TRBD2	TGTGCCAGCAACCCGGGACTAGCGATTGGTGAGCAGTTCTTC	CASNPGLAIGEQFF
TRBV9	TRBJ2-7	NA	TRBD1	TGTGCCAGCAGCGCATCCGGGACAGGGTCCTACGAGCAGTACTTC	CASSASGTGSYEQYF
TRBV6-5	TRBJ1-1	NA	NA	TGTGCCAGCAGTTACCAAGGGGGGGCTTTCTTT	CASSYQGGAFF
TRBV10-3	TRBJ2-3	NA	TRBD2	TGTGCCATCAGTGCGGGACTAGCGGGAGCCCGAGTTCGCACAGATACGCAGTATTTT	CAISAGLAGARVRTDTQYF
TRBV5-4	TRBJ2-1	NA	TRBD2	TGTGCCAGCAGCTTGAGACTGACTAGCGGGAGCGGGAGCTCCTACAATGAGCAGTTCTTC	CASSLRLTSGSGSSYNEQFF
TRBV5-1	TRBJ2-1	many	NA	TGCGCCAGCAGCTTGGCGGAGGCCCGCAACAATGAGCAGTTCTTC	CASSLAEARNNEQFF
TRBV7-9	TRBJ1-6	many	NA	TGTGCCAGCAGCTTAGGGCGGACCCATTCACCCCTCCACTTT	CASSLGRTHSPLHF
TRBV3-1	TRBJ2-7	few	NA	TGTGCCAGCAGCCAAGACCCGTCTCAGGAGGTAAGGTACGAGCAGTACTTC	CASSQDPSQEVRYEQYF
TRBV5-1	TRBJ2-3	NA	TRBD2	TGCGCCAGCAGCCCACTGGGACTAGCGGGGGGGCCGGATACGCAGTATTTT	CASSPLGLAGGPDTQYF
TRBV6-1	TRBJ2-6	NA	TRBD2	TGTGCCAGCAGTCCCCGGATGGTAGCGGGGGTATCTGGGGCCAACGTCCTGACTTTC	CASSPRMVAGVSGANVLTF
TRBV20-1	TRBJ2-1	NA	TRBD2	TGCAGTGCTAAAGCTCTTGCGGGAGGGCCCCAAGAAGACTCCTACAATGAGCAGTTCTTC	CSAKALAGGPQEDSYNEQFF
TRBV18	TRBJ2-7	few	NA	TGTGCCAGCTCACCACCACACGTGGGCGCAACCTACGAGCAGTACTTC	CASSPPHVGATYEQYF
TRBV6-5	TRBJ1-4	many	NA	TGTGCCAGCAGTTACTCGAAGGGGAGAGGCGAAAAACTGTTTTTT	CASSYSKGRGEKLFF